Below are 24 T cell receptor beta chains sequenced from a single sample in a study of T cells in Graves' hyperthyroidism and ophthalmopathy. Template material for amplifying TCR beta CDR3 regions consisted of RNA transcripts. The HTBI primer set drove a first-round RT-PCR of the TCR CDR3. Via MiXCR, TCRdb re-called the multiplex PCR reads, giving one row per CDR3 protein. This sample yields around 620,000 distinct CDR3 sequences, of which about half are seen a single time; roughly 19% belongs to the top ten. Material: peripheral blood or thyroid tissue (not recorded which). Receptor source: an adult woman with Graves' disease, either hyperthyroidism or ophthalmopathy (not recorded which).

The V gene is TRBV9, the J gene TRBJ1-6; D unresolved. The CDR3 contains 17 residues. Germline V gives CDR1 SGDLS, CDR2 YYNGEE. Trimming shortened V by 3 bases and J by 5 bases, and 18 bases separated the two germline ends. DNA for the CDR3: TGTGCCAGCAGCGGGTTACTCGGAAACACCCATAATTCACCCCTCCACTTT. This translates into CASSGLLGNTHNSPLHF.

This clonotype has only a few counts. The junction departs from germline at one end; a sequencing error may be responsible. The chain uses TRBV7-2 and TRBJ1-1; 7 bases map to TRBD1. Looked up from germline, CDR1 is SGHTA and CDR2 is FQGNSA. The CDR3 totals 16 residues. The DNA for the CDR3 is TGTGCCAGCAGCTTAGCACAGGGGTTGAAGAACGCTGAAGCTTTCTTT. It translates to CASSLAQGLKNAEAFF.

This clonotype was observed once. The chain links TRBV5-1 to TRBJ2-4; D not certain. The ends were cut back, 2 bases at V and 0 bases at J, with 6 bases in the middle. The CDR3 spans 14 residues. Germline lookup yields CDR1 SGHRS and CDR2 YFSETQ. This CDR3 reads CASSFELAKNIQYF. CDR3 coding DNA: TGCGCCAGCAGCTTTGAACTAGCCAAAAACATTCAGTACTTC.

Ten or more counts support this clonotype. The CDR3 bases are TGTGCCAGCATGGAGGGGGGGCACGCCGGGGAGCTGTTTTTT. Translating gives CASMEGGHAGELFF. The chain couples TRBV27 to TRBJ2-2; weak D call: TRBD2 (7 bases). The CDR3 consists of 14 residues. Trimming took 7 bases from V and 6 from J, leaving 15 bases between them. CDR1 and CDR2 (germline): MNHEY, SMNVEV (reference sequence).

This clonotype was observed many times. The genes are TRBV7-6 and TRBJ2-7; 10 nucleotides agree with TRBD2. From germline, CDR1 is SGHVS and CDR2 FNYEAQ. This CDR3 has 14 amino acids. The V segment lost 4 bases and the J segment 5 bases; nucleotides outside the gene matches: 5. The CDR3 spells CASSYRLAGDEQYF. The DNA of the CDR3 is TGTGCCAGCAGCTATCGCCTAGCGGGAGACGAGCAGTACTTC.

This clonotype has at least ten counts. This CDR3 is CASARDSNQPQHF. The CDR3, as DNA: TGCGCCAGCGCACGGGACAGTAATCAGCCCCAGCATTTT. This chain connects TRBV5-1 to TRBJ1-5; TRBD1 aligns across 7 bases. CDR3 length: 13 amino acids. Germline CDR1 and CDR2: SGHRS and YFSETQ. V dropped 7 bases and J dropped 4; count of bases not matched to a gene: 5.

The rearrangement links TRBV7-9 to TRBJ2-3, with TRBD2 matching over 7 bases. V gave up 5 bases and J gave up 3 bases; unmatched junction bases: 11. The CDR3 runs 16 residues. Germline CDR1 reads SEHNR; CDR2 reads FQNEAQ (reference sequence). CDR3 sequence (DNA): TGTGCCAGCAGCATGGTGGGTAGCGGGCCTACAGATACGCAGTATTTT. Amino acid sequence: CASSMVGSGPTDTQYF.

This sequence joins TRBV19 and TRBJ2-7; 7 nucleotides line up with TRBD2. CDR1 is LNHDA, CDR2 SQIVND, per germline (reference sequence). CDR3 length: 13 amino acids. V was pared by 3 bases and J by 4 bases, with 3 bases of the junction left unmatched. This CDR3 is CASSIGRGYEQYF. The CDR3 coding sequence is TGTGCCAGTAGTATTGGGAGGGGTTACGAGCAGTACTTC. Supplemented by reference TRBV19 and TRBJ2-7, the full variable domain reads DGGITQSPKYLFRKEGQNVTLSCEQNLNHDAMYWYRQDPGQGLRLIYYSQIVNDFQKGDIAEGYSVSREKKESFPLTVTSAQKNPTAFYLCASSIGRGYEQYFGPGTRLTVT.

V gene TRBV6-1 combines with J gene TRBJ2-5, with D perhaps TRBD1 (6 bases). The V end lost 6 bases, the J end lost 1 base, and 12 bases lay between the germline ends. The CDR3 spans 14 residues. The V gene's germline CDR1 is MNHNS and CDR2 SASEGT. The CDR3 nucleotides are TGTGCCAGCAGAACAACAGGGCGCCAAGAGACCCAGTACTTC. Translated, it gives CASRTTGRQETQYF.

This clonotype came up many times. This rearrangement joins TRBV2 to TRBJ1-6; D is unclear. The CDR3 contains 13 residues. With 5 bases removed from V and 5 bases from J, the gap between germline ends came to 7 bases. Germline CDR1 and CDR2: SNHLY and FYNNEI. CDR3: CASSKGNNSPLHF. CDR3 in DNA: TGTGCCAGCAGTAAGGGTAATAATTCACCCCTCCACTTT. The full variable domain, rest sourced from reference TRBV2 and TRBJ1-6, is EPEVTQTPSHQVTQMGQEVILRCVPISNHLYFYWYRQILGQKVEFLVSFYNNEISEKSEIFDDQFSVERPDGSNFTLKIRSTKLEDSAMYFCASSKGNNSPLHFGNGTRLTVT.

This clonotype has a count of ten or more. The chain combines TRBV6-5 with TRBJ2-5, with D unclear. V lost 6 bases and J 0 bases, leaving 14 bases between the germline ends. In germline, CDR1 is MNHEY, CDR2 SVGAGI. CDR3 length equals 15 residues. The DNA for the CDR3 is TGTGCCAGCAGCGTACGTCTAGGGAACCAAGAGACCCAGTACTTC. This sequence encodes CASSVRLGNQETQYF.

CDR3 protein: CASSPHVGGGYTF. CDR3 bases: TGTGCCAGCAGCCCCCACGTGGGCGGCGGCTACACCTTC. The V and J genes are TRBV7-3 and TRBJ1-2; D ambiguous. CDR1 and CDR2 (germline): SGHTA, FQGTGA. Trimming pared 5 bases from V and 8 bases from J, leaving 15 bases between. This CDR3 is 13 amino acids long.

J is TRBJ2-7 and V is TRBV5-1, with D tentatively TRBD2 (6 bases). CDR1 is SGHRS, CDR2 YFSETQ, per germline. This CDR3 contains 13 residues. V lost 1 base and J lost 4, with 9 bases in between. Written as DNA, the CDR3 is TGCGCCAGCAGCTTGATGGGGGGATACGAGCAGTACTTC. This codes for CASSLMGGYEQYF.

The rearrangement uses TRBV7-2 and TRBJ2-6; D unclear. This CDR3 contains 14 residues. The germline V and J ends were trimmed by 2 bases and 4 bases, with 6 bases remaining between them. CDR1 and CDR2 (germline): SGHTA, FQGNSA. The CDR3 region is CASSLKEGANVLTF. In DNA form, the CDR3 reads TGTGCCAGCAGCTTAAAGGAGGGGGCCAACGTCCTGACTTTC.

Regarding this clonotype: Compared with germline, one end of the junction differs, possibly owing to a read error. The gene calls are TRBV15 and TRBJ1-6; D uncertain. In germline, CDR1 is LNHNV, CDR2 YYDKDF (reference sequence). The CDR3 totals 15 residues. The CDR3 loop reads CAASSLSQHNSPLHF. DNA for the CDR3: TGTGCCGCCAGCAGCTTATCGCAGCATAATTCACCCCTCCACTTT.

The table lists this clonotype with many counts. CDR3 loop: CASSLNRADEQYF. The DNA of the CDR3 is TGTGCCAGCAGCTTAAACAGGGCGGACGAGCAGTACTTC. This chain connects TRBV7-3 to TRBJ2-7, with TRBD1 as a possible D gene (6 bases). The CDR3 has 13 residues. In germline, CDR1 is SGHTA, CDR2 FQGTGA. V lost 1 base and J 5 bases, leaving 9 bases between the germline ends. The complete variable domain, with remaining parts taken from reference TRBV7-3 and TRBJ2-7, reads GAGVSQTPSNKVTEKGKYVELRCDPISGHTALYWYRQSLGQGPEFLIYFQGTGAADDSGLPNDRFFAVRPEGSVSTLKIQRTERGDSAVYLCASSLNRADEQYFGPGTRLTVT.

The CDR3 DNA is TGTGCCAGCAGCCAGCTTACAGGTGAGCTGTTTTTT. This codes for CASSQLTGELFF. The rearrangement joins TRBV14 to TRBJ2-2; TRBD1 might be the D (5 bases). Trimming left V 3 bases short and J 11 bases short, with 10 bases between. Germline CDR1 and CDR2: SGHDN and FVKESK. This CDR3 region has 12 residues.

In the case of this clonotype: One end of the junction is discordant with germline, which a read error may explain. This sequence joins TRBV27 and TRBJ2-2; 8 bases map to TRBD1. CDR1 MNHEY and CDR2 SMNVEV come from the germline V gene (reference sequence). CDR3 length: 13 amino acids. The CDR3 nucleotides read TGTGCCAGCAAGCCAGGGGGCACCGGGGAGCTGCTTTTT. Residues: CASKPGGTGELLF.

This clonotype was detected ten times or more. The genes are TRBV20-1 and TRBJ2-7; TRBD2 aligns across 10 bases. V lost 6 bases, J lost 2 bases, and 10 bases stayed unmatched. Germline V gene lookup returns CDR1 DFQATT and CDR2 SNEGSKA (reference sequence). The CDR3 is 15 amino acids. CDR3 DNA: TGCAGTGCCCTCCTTAGCGGGAGGTATCCCTACGAGCAGTACTTC. This translates into CSALLSGRYPYEQYF.

The chain combines TRBV2 with TRBJ1-4, with D unclear. Trimming stripped 6 bases from V and 0 bases from J, with 23 bases between. CDR1 and CDR2 (germline): SNHLY, FYNNEI. The CDR3 is made up of 19 amino acids. Here the CDR3 DNA reads TGTGCCAGCAGGGGGTTGGGCGGTCGGATTCGTCCAACTAATGAAAAACTGTTTTTT. Translating it yields CASRGLGGRIRPTNEKLFF.

This rearrangement joins TRBV30 to TRBJ2-5, with D perhaps matching TRBD1 (6 bases). Trimming removed 2 bases from V and 4 bases from J, with 14 bases in between. The CDR3 totals 14 residues. Per germline, CDR1 GTSNPN and CDR2 SVGIG (reference sequence). The DNA of the CDR3 is TGTGCCTGGAGTAGGACTGGGGGCGGAGAGACCCAGTACTTC. It codes for CAWSRTGGGETQYF.

This clonotype has at least ten counts. The rearrangement uses TRBV19 and TRBJ2-5; 7 positions agree with TRBD2. The CDR3 runs to 13 residues. V shed 5 bases and J 5 bases; nucleotides not matched to a gene: 5. Germline lookup yields CDR1 LNHDA and CDR2 SQIVND (reference sequence). This CDR3 reads CASSWGGRETQYF. The CDR3 DNA is TGTGCCAGTAGTTGGGGGGGTCGGGAGACCCAGTACTTC.

In its sample, this clonotype was seen many times. The chain couples TRBV7-9 to TRBJ2-7; D gene unclear. This CDR3 has 15 residues. Germline values: CDR1 SEHNR, CDR2 FQNEAQ (reference sequence). V was trimmed by 5 bases and J by 3 bases, leaving 17 bases between them. The DNA of the CDR3 is TGTGCCAGCAGCCAGGCAGCAGGCTTCAGCTACGAGCAGTACTTC. The encoded protein is CASSQAAGFSYEQYF.

The CDR3 sequence is CASSSSAGGGTGEQYF. The CDR3 DNA sequence: TGCGCCAGCAGCTCCTCTGCAGGAGGCGGTACCGGGGAGCAGTACTTC. The chain is built from TRBV5-1 and TRBJ2-7; tentatively, D is TRBD2 (5 bases). Germline-derived CDR1 and CDR2 are SGHRS and YFSETQ. The V end was cut by 3 bases, the J end by 7 bases, with 23 bases between. The CDR3 sequence is 16 residues long.